The 23 T cell receptor beta chains below come from one sample, sequenced in a study of OX40 agonist ivuxolimab in advanced cancers. The method was immunoSEQ multiplex PCR; TCRdb's version includes in-frame clones alone and lacks a portion of them. The table shows roughly 60,000 clones, with around 90% occurring only once. Material: CD4+ or CD8+ T cells sorted from blood, obtained in a trial of the OX40 agonist ivuxolimab. These receptor sequences come from an adult with an advanced solid tumor such as melanoma, head and neck, liver or kidney cancer.

This sequence joins TRBV5-6 and TRBJ2-1; TRBD1 agrees at 11 bases. The CDR3 consists of 16 residues. Germline-derived CDR1 and CDR2 are SGHDT and YYEEEE. With V trimmed by 5 bases and J by 8 bases, 12 bases remained unmatched. CDR3 nucleotide sequence: TGTGCCAGCAGTGAGACCGGGACAGGGGGAGGGGATGAGCAGTTCTTC. Its protein product is CASSETGTGGGDEQFF.

J is TRBJ1-2 and V is TRBV30; D remains ambiguous. The length of the CDR3 is 12 residues. The V gene's germline CDR1 is GTSNPN and CDR2 SVGIG (reference sequence). The ends were cut back, 7 bases at V and 8 bases at J, with 17 bases in the middle. CDR3 region: CAFTTFLGGYTF. Written as DNA, the CDR3 is TGTGCCTTCACTACATTCCTGGGAGGCTACACCTTC.

The genes are TRBV5-1 and TRBJ2-5; TRBD1 or TRBD2 may be the D gene (5 bases each). CDR1 SGHRS and CDR2 YFSETQ come from the germline V gene. This CDR3 comprises 15 residues. Between the trimmed V and J ends, which lost 3 bases and 4 bases, there was a span of 16 bases. CDR3 region: CASSSGPTPGETQYF. The CDR3 region has the DNA TGCGCCAGCAGCTCGGGACCCACCCCGGGAGAGACCCAGTACTTC. Complete variable domain (other parts from reference TRBV5-1 and TRBJ2-5): KAGVTQTPRYLIKTRGQQVTLSCSPISGHRSVSWYQQTPGQGLQFLFEYFSETQRNKGNFPGRFSGRQFSNSRSEMNVSTLELGDSALYLCASSSGPTPGETQYFGPGTRLLVL.

This chain uses TRBV7-2 with TRBJ2-7; weak D call: TRBD2 (5 bases). V lost 4 bases and J 1 base, leaving 14 bases between the germline ends. The CDR3 spans 15 residues. Germline assignment: CDR1 SGHTA and CDR2 FQGNSA. The CDR3 spells CASSWIRGPSYEQYF. The CDR3 DNA sequence: TGTGCCAGCAGCTGGATTCGGGGTCCGTCCTACGAGCAGTACTTC. Full variable domain (rest looked up from reference TRBV7-2 and TRBJ2-7): GAGVSQSPSNKVTEKGKDVELRCDPISGHTALYWYRQSLGQGLEFLIYFQGNSAPDKSGLPSDRFSAERTGGSVSTLTIQRTQQEDSAVYLCASSWIRGPSYEQYFGPGTRLTVT.

This chain links TRBV6-5 with TRBJ2-2; tentative D call: TRBD2 (5 bases). The CDR3 totals 14 residues. V gave up 6 bases and J gave up 3 bases, with 11 bases separating them. Germline lookup yields CDR1 MNHEY and CDR2 SVGAGI. As DNA, the CDR3 is TGTGCCAGCAGGAGGGTTGTTGACACCGGGGAGCTGTTTTTT. It translates to CASRRVVDTGELFF.

The chain recombines TRBV10-3 with TRBJ1-2; maybe TRBD1 (5 bases). Germline V gene lookup returns CDR1 ENHRY and CDR2 SYGVKD. The CDR3 covers 14 residues. V was trimmed by 8 bases and J by 5 bases, leaving 18 bases between them. The CDR3 nucleotides are TGTGCCATCCGGGGGGATCTTAAATTATATGGCTACACCTTC. Its protein is CAIRGDLKLYGYTF.

This rearrangement joins TRBV15 to TRBJ2-5, with TRBD2 matching over 13 bases. CDR1 is LNHNV and CDR2 is YYDKDF in the germline V gene (reference sequence). CDR3 length equals 20 residues. V dropped 4 bases and J dropped 3; count of bases not matched to a gene: 17. CDR3 sequence (DNA): TGTGCCACCAGCACGGCTGGGGGGATTACTAGCGGGAGGGCGGAAGAGACCCAGTACTTC. The encoded protein is CATSTAGGITSGRAEETQYF.

This clone was seen just once. The same CDR3 arises from other DNA sequences in this sample as well. This chain joins TRBV6-5 and TRBJ1-3; D is undetermined. Trimming took off 7 bases at V and 0 bases at J, with 4 bases between the two ends. The CDR3 has 12 amino acids. CDR1 is MNHEY, CDR2 SVGAGI, per germline. The CDR3 DNA is TGTGCCAGCACCAGCTCTGGAAACACCATATATTTT. It is translated as CASTSSGNTIYF.

This chain connects TRBV18 to TRBJ2-7; 8 bases are shared with TRBD1. The CDR3 extends over 15 amino acids. The V gene end was trimmed by 5 bases and the J gene end by 0 bases; junction bases not matched to a gene: 6. The V gene's germline CDR1 is KGHSH and CDR2 LQKENI. The CDR3 sequence: CASSSRTGNSYEQYF. Written as DNA, the CDR3 is TGTGCCAGCTCATCCCGGACAGGGAACTCCTACGAGCAGTACTTC. Filled out from reference TRBV18 and TRBJ2-7, the complete variable domain reads NAGVMQNPRHLVRRRGQEARLRCSPMKGHSHVYWYRQLPEEGLKFMVYLQKENIIDESGMPKERFSAEFPKEGPSILRIQQVVRGDSAAYFCASSSRTGNSYEQYFGPGTRLTVT.

The chain combines TRBV19 with TRBJ1-4, with 7 positions matching TRBD1. V shed 4 bases, J shed 13 bases, and the junction held 12 bases outside the gene matches. Germline CDR1 LNHDA, CDR2 SQIVND (reference sequence). The CDR3 covers 14 residues. CDR3 residues: CASSTASTGEGLFF. Written as DNA, the CDR3 is TGTGCCAGTAGTACAGCTAGTACAGGGGAGGGACTGTTTTTT. Based on the CDR3 plus reference TRBV19 and TRBJ1-4, the full variable domain is DGGITQSPKYLFRKEGQNVTLSCEQNLNHDAMYWYRQDPGQGLRLIYYSQIVNDFQKGDIAEGYSVSREKKESFPLTVTSAQKNPTAFYLCASSTASTGEGLFFGSGTQLSVL.

The rearrangement links TRBV9 to TRBJ2-7; no clear D. V lost 0 bases and J lost 4, with 11 bases in between. The CDR3 sequence is 14 residues long. The germline gives CDR1 SGDLS, CDR2 YYNGEE. The CDR3 region is CASSVGGSQYEQYF. CDR3 DNA sequence: TGTGCCAGCAGCGTAGGTGGGTCGCAATACGAGCAGTACTTC.

This chain connects TRBV6-5 to TRBJ2-4, with TRBD1 identical over 7 bases. The CDR3 sequence is 15 residues long. Trimming removed 5 bases from V and 7 bases from J; junction bases left unmatched: 11. Per the germline V gene, CDR1 is MNHEY and CDR2 is SVGAGI. The CDR3 bases are TGTGCCAGCAGTCAAAACCGAGACAGGGTTAACATTCAGTACTTC. Amino acids: CASSQNRDRVNIQYF.

V usage is TRBV10-3 and J usage is TRBJ1-3; 8 bases fit TRBD1. The germline gives CDR1 ENHRY, CDR2 SYGVKD. The V gene end was trimmed by 6 bases and the J gene end by 4 bases; junction bases not matched to a gene: 8. The CDR3 sequence is 15 residues long. Here the CDR3 reads CAISPGQAVGNTIYF. In DNA form, the CDR3 reads TGTGCCATCAGCCCGGGACAGGCAGTAGGAAACACCATATATTTT.

This clone occurred once. The chain uses TRBV6-5 and TRBJ2-1; 10 nucleotides agree with TRBD2. The CDR3 length is 15 residues. Germline V lookup: CDR1 MNHEY, CDR2 SVGAGI. The trim removed 6 bases at V and 3 bases at J, leaving 5 bases unmatched. The CDR3 DNA is TGTGCCAGCAGGTATGGACTAGCGGACTACAATGAGCAGTTCTTC. The encoded protein is CASRYGLADYNEQFF.

The gene calls are TRBV10-3 and TRBJ2-1; tentative D call: TRBD2 (6 bases). This CDR3 spans 16 amino acids. From germline, CDR1 is ENHRY and CDR2 SYGVKD. V dropped 3 bases and J dropped 0 bases, with 12 bases sitting between them. The CDR3 loop is CAISDNSGNSYNEQFF. In DNA form, the CDR3 reads TGTGCCATCAGTGATAATAGCGGAAACTCCTACAATGAGCAGTTCTTC.

The V call is TRBV4-1, the J call TRBJ2-1, with 7 bases matching TRBD2. CDR1 MGHRA and CDR2 YSYEKL come from the germline V gene. The CDR3 has 16 amino acids. Germline trimming cut 3 bases from V and 4 bases from J; bases unmatched to any gene: 9. As DNA, the CDR3 is TGCGCCAGCAGCCAGGAGGGCGGGAGAGTTTACAATGAGCAGTTCTTC. It encodes CASSQEGGRVYNEQFF.

The V gene is TRBV7-3, the J gene TRBJ2-1; D not certain. The CDR3 has 15 amino acids. V dropped 0 bases and J dropped 0 bases, with 6 bases sitting between them. Germline CDR1 SGHTA, CDR2 FQGTGA. CDR3 nucleotides: TGTGCCAGCAGCTTAACCGGGCTCTCCTACAATGAGCAGTTCTTC. This translates into CASSLTGLSYNEQFF.

Only one count was recorded for this clone. The CDR3 loop reads CASSNSGASSDTQYF. CDR3 sequence (DNA): TGTGCCAGCAGCAATAGCGGGGCGTCGTCAGATACGCAGTATTTT. J is TRBJ2-3 and V is TRBV27; 8 bases fit TRBD2. CDR1 is MNHEY and CDR2 is SMNVEV in the germline V gene (reference sequence). J was trimmed by 4 bases and V by 6 bases; bases with no gene match: 9. The CDR3 is 15 amino acids.

V is TRBV7-8 and J is TRBJ2-1; TRBD1 matches 9 bases. With 4 bases clipped from V and 5 bases from J, the junction kept 3 bases outside the gene matches. The CDR3 spans 14 residues. Germline V gene data show CDR1 as SGHVS and CDR2 as FQNEAQ. As DNA, the CDR3 is TGTGCCAGCAGCTACCGGGACAGGGACAATGAGCAGTTCTTC. This encodes CASSYRDRDNEQFF.

The chain recombines TRBV7-9 with TRBJ2-7, with 11 bases aligning to TRBD2. The CDR3 extends over 15 amino acids. Trimming removed 5 bases from V and 2 bases from J; junction bases left unmatched: 5. Germline V lookup: CDR1 SEHNR, CDR2 FQNEAQ (reference sequence). The CDR3 here is CASSPGLAGTYEQYF. As DNA, the CDR3 is TGTGCCAGCAGCCCAGGACTAGCGGGTACCTACGAGCAGTACTTC.

DNA of the CDR3: TGTGCCAGCAGTAACCAGTACAGTCAATGGACCCAGTACTTC. Protein sequence: CASSNQYSQWTQYF. The V gene is TRBV28, the J gene TRBJ2-5; D ambiguous. In germline, CDR1 is MDHEN, CDR2 SYDVKM. The CDR3 covers 14 residues. V dropped 5 bases and J dropped 7 bases, with 17 bases sitting between them.

This chain joins TRBV29-1 and TRBJ2-1, with TRBD1 matching over 8 bases. The length of the CDR3 is 15 residues. The germline V gene encodes CDR1 SQVTM and CDR2 ANQGSEA. V dropped 5 bases and J dropped 6; count of bases not matched to a gene: 12. CDR3 amino acids: CSVRDRTGWSNEQFF. The CDR3, as DNA: TGCAGCGTTCGCGACCGGACAGGGTGGAGCAATGAGCAGTTCTTC.

This clone was counted only a few times. The chain recombines TRBV5-1 with TRBJ1-4; D is unclear. Per the germline V gene, CDR1 is SGHRS and CDR2 is YFSETQ. Trimming took off 0 bases at V and 4 bases at J, with 7 bases between the two ends. The CDR3 is 14 residues long. The CDR3: CASSLGSLNEKLFF. The DNA for the CDR3 is TGCGCCAGCAGCTTGGGCAGCCTTAATGAAAAACTGTTTTTT. Drawing the rest from reference TRBV5-1 and TRBJ1-4, the complete variable domain is KAGVTQTPRYLIKTRGQQVTLSCSPISGHRSVSWYQQTPGQGLQFLFEYFSETQRNKGNFPGRFSGRQFSNSRSEMNVSTLELGDSALYLCASSLGSLNEKLFFGSGTQLSVL.